These 23 T cell receptor beta chains share one sample of origin, sequenced in a study of blood T cells in healthy people across ages. The second PCR ran about 6 to 12 cycles with a sample-barcoded 5' primer and J-beta primers. TCRdb analysed the 5' RACE reads with MiXCR anew, one entry per CDR3 protein. Here the sample spans 1.5 million to 2 million distinct CDR3 sequences, roughly 32% being singletons. The specimen sequenced was blood. The receptors here all came from a woman aged 30 to 39 in good health.

This clonotype was picked up a small number of times. The rearrangement uses TRBV3-1 and TRBJ2-7, with D maybe TRBD2 (5 bases). The DNA end lines up better with TRBJ2-5; the J call may be wrong. The germline V gene has CDR1 LGHDT and CDR2 YNNKEL (reference sequence). The CDR3 has 13 residues. Here the CDR3 DNA reads TGTGCCAGCAGCCAAGCCGGTGGGAGGACCCAGTACTTC. It codes for CASSQAGGRTQYF.

J is TRBJ2-7 and V is TRBV5-5; TRBD1 matches at 8 bases. V dropped 7 bases and J dropped 4; count of bases not matched to a gene: 7. The germline V gene has CDR1 SGHKS and CDR2 YYEKEE (reference sequence). The CDR3 has 13 residues. The chain's CDR3 is CASGAGGGYEQYF. Written as DNA, the CDR3 is TGTGCCAGCGGCGCAGGGGGCGGGTACGAGCAGTACTTC.

Remarks on this clonotype: Germline is not matched at one junction end, which may reflect a read error. The chain employs TRBV7-9 and TRBJ2-1; D is undetermined. Germline assignment: CDR1 SEHNR and CDR2 FQNEAQ (reference sequence). This CDR3 is built from 13 residues. This chain's CDR3 is CASSTVPDNEQFF. Written as DNA, the CDR3 is TGTGCTAGCAGTACAGTTCCAGACAATGAGCAGTTCTTC.

This clonotype was seen a handful of times. V usage is TRBV2 and J usage is TRBJ1-1; the match to TRBD1 covers 7 bases. Germline V gene sequence: CDR1 SNHLY, CDR2 FYNNEI. CDR3 size: 16 residues. The trim removed 7 bases at V and 4 bases at J, leaving 15 bases unmatched. The chain's CDR3 is CASTIEGAFGSTEAFF. The CDR3 DNA reads as TGTGCCAGCACTATAGAGGGGGCTTTCGGGAGCACTGAAGCTTTCTTT. The variable domain in full, with the rest retrieved from reference TRBV2 and TRBJ1-1, is EPEVTQTPSHQVTQMGQEVILRCVPISNHLYFYWYRQILGQKVEFLVSFYNNEISEKSEIFDDQFSVERPDGSNFTLKIRSTKLEDSAMYFCASTIEGAFGSTEAFFGQGTRLTVV.

In its sample, this clonotype was seen a few times. The V call is TRBV9, the J call TRBJ1-2; TRBD1 aligns across 7 bases. Germline trimming cut 4 bases from V and 8 bases from J; bases unmatched to any gene: 11. CDR3 length equals 14 residues. CDR1 and CDR2 (germline): SGDLS, YYNGEE. The DNA for the CDR3 is TGTGCCAGCAGCCCTTCGACAGGGTTCGAGGGCTACACCTTC. It encodes CASSPSTGFEGYTF.

This clonotype was recorded at least ten times. This chain joins TRBV20-1 and TRBJ2-7; TRBD2 is a possible D gene (7 bases). The V gene's germline CDR1 is DFQATT and CDR2 SNEGSKA (reference sequence). Trimming took off 0 bases at V and 2 bases at J, with 14 bases between the two ends. The CDR3 is made up of 15 amino acids. The CDR3 spells CSARETGGLPYEQYF. CDR3 DNA: TGCAGTGCTAGAGAGACGGGGGGCCTACCCTACGAGCAGTACTTC.

This chain uses TRBV20-1 with TRBJ2-7; D is possibly TRBD2 (5 bases). This CDR3 spans 14 amino acids. Looked up from germline, CDR1 is DFQATT and CDR2 is SNEGSKA (reference sequence). Trimming pared 5 bases from V and 7 bases from J, leaving 21 bases between. The CDR3 sequence is CSAGVLGDSREQYF. CDR3 nucleotide sequence: TGCAGTGCTGGAGTTTTGGGAGACTCGAGGGAGCAGTACTTC.

The rearrangement joins TRBV4-1 to TRBJ1-4; 7 bases fit TRBD1. The J segment lost 2 bases and the V segment lost 6 bases, leaving 9 bases of the junction unmatched. This CDR3 has 16 residues. CDR1 and CDR2 from the germline V gene are MGHRA and YSYEKL. The CDR3 DNA follows: TGCGCCAGCAGTACACAGGGGAAGGGGACTAATGAAAAACTGTTTTTT. Its translation is CASSTQGKGTNEKLFF.

V usage is TRBV7-2 and J usage is TRBJ1-4, with unresolved D. CDR1 SGHTA and CDR2 FQGNSA come from the germline V gene. V was clipped by 2 bases and J by 3 bases, with 10 bases between them. The CDR3 sequence is 15 residues long. The CDR3 nucleotides read TGTGCCAGCAGCTTACGAGGCAGACCTAATGAAAAACTGTTTTTT. Its protein product is CASSLRGRPNEKLFF.

This clonotype has only a few counts. The chain has TRBV20-1 and TRBJ1-1; no reliable D call. Germline lookup yields CDR1 DFQATT and CDR2 SNEGSKA (reference sequence). This CDR3 spans 11 amino acids. Trimming removed 6 bases from V and 7 bases from J, with 12 bases in between. The CDR3 DNA follows: TGCAGTGCGGCGCCGGGTCTTGAAGCTTTCTTT. As protein: CSAAPGLEAFF.

The rearrangement joins TRBV12-3 or TRBV12-4 to TRBJ1-1; the D gene is possibly TRBD1 (6 bases). The CDR3 sequence is 13 residues long. Trimming pared 9 bases from V and 3 bases from J, leaving 14 bases between. In DNA form, the CDR3 reads TGTGCCAGTAAAAAGAACAGGGACACTGAAGCTTTCTTT. It yields the protein CASKKNRDTEAFF.

This clonotype occurred a few times. This chain uses TRBV27 with TRBJ2-7, with D tentatively TRBD2 (6 bases). CDR1 MNHEY and CDR2 SMNVEV come from the germline V gene (reference sequence). The CDR3 is 14 residues long. Trimming shortened V by 10 bases and J by 4 bases, and 20 bases separated the two germline ends. CDR3 in DNA: TGTGCCACCCAGTCCCAGCGGGTTGGGTACGAGCAGTACTTC. This sequence encodes CATQSQRVGYEQYF.

This clonotype has just one count. The V gene is TRBV30, the J gene TRBJ1-2; D remains unclear. Germline V lookup: CDR1 GTSNPN, CDR2 SVGIG (reference sequence). The germline V and J ends were trimmed by 2 bases and 6 bases, with 10 bases remaining between them. This CDR3 has 12 residues. The CDR3 protein is CAWSRRADGYTF. The CDR3 DNA follows: TGTGCCTGGAGTAGGCGGGCGGATGGCTACACCTTC.

The chain links TRBV27 to TRBJ2-3, with 9 positions matching TRBD2. V was pared by 0 bases and J by 4 bases, with 17 bases of the junction left unmatched. Germline values: CDR1 MNHEY, CDR2 SMNVEV (reference sequence). The CDR3 runs to 20 residues. The CDR3 bases are TGTGCCAGCAGTTTATCTAAAGGTCACAGTCGGCTAGCGGGGTCAGATACGCAGTATTTT. Translating it yields CASSLSKGHSRLAGSDTQYF.

This clonotype was seen a handful of times. The chain links TRBV5-5 to TRBJ2-7; D perhaps matches TRBD2 (6 bases). Germline-derived CDR1 and CDR2 are SGHKS and YYEKEE (reference sequence). This CDR3 region has 14 residues. Trimming shortened V by 5 bases and J by 2 bases, and 14 bases separated the two germline ends. The CDR3 sequence is CASSRDFYPYEQYF. As DNA, the CDR3 is TGTGCCAGCAGTCGGGACTTCTATCCCTACGAGCAGTACTTC.

The table lists this clonotype with a few counts. The rearrangement joins TRBV30 to TRBJ1-5, with D uncertain. The CDR3 contains 13 residues. CDR1 GTSNPN and CDR2 SVGIG come from the germline V gene (reference sequence). Trimming stripped 0 bases from V and 7 bases from J, with 10 bases between. The CDR3 sequence is CAWSVSRSQPQHF. CDR3 nucleotide sequence: TGTGCCTGGAGTGTTTCGAGAAGCCAGCCCCAGCATTTT.

V gene TRBV11-2 combines with J gene TRBJ2-5; 9 bases fit TRBD2. This CDR3 spans 17 amino acids. From germline, CDR1 is SGHAT and CDR2 FQNNGV. J gave up 3 bases and V 1 base, and 9 bases lay outside the gene matches. In nucleotides, the CDR3 is TGTGCCAGCAGCTTAGGAGCTCGCGGGGGGGCCGAAGAGACCCAGTACTTC. This codes for CASSLGARGGAEETQYF.

The chain has TRBV20-1 and TRBJ2-1, with D possibly TRBD2 on 6 matching bases. The germline gives CDR1 DFQATT, CDR2 SNEGSKA (reference sequence). The ends were cut back, 3 bases at V and 5 bases at J, with 20 bases in the middle. The CDR3 covers 16 residues. CDR3: CSASSLRGRIDNEQFF. In DNA form, the CDR3 reads TGCAGTGCTAGTAGCCTCCGGGGGAGAATTGACAATGAGCAGTTCTTC.

This chain links TRBV4-1 with TRBJ1-1; D is perhaps TRBD1 (5 bases). V lost 3 bases to trimming and J lost 4 bases, with 12 bases between them. CDR1 is MGHRA, CDR2 YSYEKL, per germline. CDR3 length: 14 residues. Here the CDR3 DNA reads TGCGCCAGCAGCCATGGCGGGGGTGGCACTGAAGCTTTCTTT. Amino acids: CASSHGGGGTEAFF.

The genes are TRBV20-1 and TRBJ2-7; TRBD2 agrees at 8 bases. The CDR3 covers 14 residues. Trimming at V came to 6 bases and at J to 5 bases, leaving 12 bases not matched to a gene. Looked up from germline, CDR1 is DFQATT and CDR2 is SNEGSKA (reference sequence). The CDR3 DNA is TGCAGTGCCCTACCGGACAGCGGGAGCAACGAGCAGTACTTC. This gives the protein CSALPDSGSNEQYF.

This sequence joins TRBV7-2 and TRBJ2-3, with 7 bases identical to TRBD2. The J segment lost 2 bases and the V segment lost 8 bases, leaving 7 bases of the junction unmatched. From germline, CDR1 is SGHTA and CDR2 FQGNSA. CDR3 size: 14 residues. Here the CDR3 reads CASGLGLVTDTQYF. CDR3 coding DNA: TGTGCCAGCGGCCTAGGACTAGTCACAGATACGCAGTATTTT.

This clonotype was seen many times. A read error may account for a junction end that differs from germline. The V and J genes are TRBV4-1 and TRBJ2-3; 11 nucleotides line up with TRBD2. This CDR3 region has 16 residues. The germline gives CDR1 MGHRA, CDR2 YSYEKL. The CDR3 reads CASSQDLAGGTDTQYF. In nucleotides, the CDR3 is TGTGCCAGCAGCCAAGACCTAGCGGGGGGTACAGATACGCAGTATTTT.

A few counts support this clonotype. The V and J genes are TRBV6-6 and TRBJ2-6; no reliable D call. The CDR3 length is 15 residues. Germline V gives CDR1 MNHNY, CDR2 SVGAGI (reference sequence). Deletions cut 5 bases from V and 0 bases from J, with 8 bases between. The CDR3 reads CASSPNPSGANVLTF. The CDR3 bases are TGTGCCAGCAGTCCAAACCCCTCTGGGGCCAACGTCCTGACTTTC.